The source of this T cell receptor beta chain is a study of cytotoxic CD8 clonotypes in ibrutinib-treated CLL (dated by TCRdb to the early 2020s). Looking at the study overall: The cohort was composed of ten to eleven relapsed/refractory and around 15 treatment-naive patients; IGHV unmutated status was identified in about 17 patients. Samples averaged approximately 260,000 productive templates and some 91,000 productive rearrangements. The response samples were drawn at a median of approximately twelve months into treatment, with a range of about 6 to 36 months. Of the approximately 86 participants in the trial, 26 had longitudinal samples available. Cryopreserved peripheral blood mononuclear cells were obtained prior to treatment, at the time of response, and at either disease progression or sustained remission. Responses were partial in 24 patients and complete in 2; after median around 72 months follow-up, about 14 stayed in remission and around 12 progressed.

The paper's findings and limits, for the study overall: Public clonotypes were rare and either shrank or stayed stable during treatment, and the rise in clonality at ibrutinib response reflected expansion of private clonotypes. Baseline clonality was found to be higher than that of age-matched healthy donors and was strongly correlated with circulating CD8+ T-cell counts. Sampling times were not matched between patients in sustained remission and patients whose disease was progressing, and lymph node repertoires were not examined. Clonality rose at ibrutinib response, remained stable during sustained remission, and dropped back toward baseline at progression.

For TCR beta library preparation, around 2 micrograms of genomic DNA were isolated from cryopreserved PBMCs. Longitudinal blood samples from CLL patients on ibrutinib monotherapy were analyzed using high-throughput TCR beta sequencing. The patients took part in an open-label, single-center phase 2 trial of ibrutinib monotherapy. A MiSeq instrument was used for deep resolution sequencing, which targeted depths ranging from 1 in 1 million up to 1 in 200,000 T cells, with coverage averaging 10x for each clonotype. The immunoSEQ hsTCRB Kit was used to generate the TCR beta libraries. The original pipeline was this. The data were analyzed with ImmunoSEQ Analyzer and ImmunoSEQ Data Assistant, and V, D and J gene assignments followed IMGT definitions. Clonality, with values ranging from 0 to 1, was calculated as one minus the normalized Shannon entropy of productive rearrangement frequencies. Only overrepresented clonotypes making up at least 0.05% of the repertoire of each patient were included in the public clonotype analysis. More than ten age-matched healthy donor repertoires from immuneACCESS were used as controls for clonality. TCRdb holds this immuneACCESS table with in-frame rearrangements only. Some clones are missing; in checked studies, unresolved V genes explain under half, and the rest has no known cause. V and J calls plus clone size are reproduced from that table; the DNA served to infer D and trimming. The sample contains tens of thousands of clones, roughly 70% of them found a single time. Of the sample, roughly 24% is held by the ten largest clones.

This clone was observed a few times. What antigen it recognizes has not been identified. The sample holds no much larger clone one base away, and base qualities are not on file. Deletion took 1 base off V and 8 bases off J, with a span of 9 bases between the germline ends. The cysteine opens and the phenylalanine closes a CDR3 of 13 amino acids. The only DNA kept is the CDR3, 39 bases in frame from the first base. CDR1 and CDR2 were assigned from the germline V gene as SNHLY and FYNNEI. The sequenced sample was PBMCs, obtained before ibrutinib treatment. The chain couples TRBV2 to TRBJ2-1; perhaps TRBD2 is the D gene, with 5 bases matching. The clonotype was recovered from a human donor with chronic lymphocytic leukemia. The CDR3 region: CASSEVGADEQFF. The DNA reads as follows: TGTGCCAGCAGTGAAGTAGGAGCGGATGAGCAGTTCTTC. This CDR3, with the reference TRBV2 and TRBJ2-1 proteins standing in past its ends, gives the full variable domain EPEVTQTPSHQVTQMGQEVILRCVPISNHLYFYWYRQILGQKVEFLVSFYNNEISEKSEIFDDQFSVERPDGSNFTLKIRSTKLEDSAMYFCASSEVGADEQFFGPGTRLTVL.